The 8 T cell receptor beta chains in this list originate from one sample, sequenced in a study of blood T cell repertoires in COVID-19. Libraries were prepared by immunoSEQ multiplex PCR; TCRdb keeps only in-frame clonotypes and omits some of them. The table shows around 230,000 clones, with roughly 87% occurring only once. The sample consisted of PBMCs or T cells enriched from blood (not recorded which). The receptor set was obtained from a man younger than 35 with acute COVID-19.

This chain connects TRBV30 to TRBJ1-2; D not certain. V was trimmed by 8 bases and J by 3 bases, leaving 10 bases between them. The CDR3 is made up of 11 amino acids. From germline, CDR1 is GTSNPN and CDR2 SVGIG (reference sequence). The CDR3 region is CARRVDYGYTF. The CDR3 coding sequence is TGTGCCCGACGGGTAGACTATGGCTACACCTTC.

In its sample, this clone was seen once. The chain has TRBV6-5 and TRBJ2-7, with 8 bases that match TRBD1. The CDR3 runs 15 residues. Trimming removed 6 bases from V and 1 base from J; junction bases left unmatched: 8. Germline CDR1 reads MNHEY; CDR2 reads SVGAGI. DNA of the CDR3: TGTGCCAGCAGAACCGGGACAGGCCATTCCTACGAGCAGTACTTC. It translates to CASRTGTGHSYEQYF.

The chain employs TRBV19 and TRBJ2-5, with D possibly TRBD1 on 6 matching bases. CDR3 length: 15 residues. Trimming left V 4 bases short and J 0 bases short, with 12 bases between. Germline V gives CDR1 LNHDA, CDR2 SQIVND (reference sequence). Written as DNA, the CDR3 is TGTGCCAGTAGTACAGGGGAACCGTACCAAGAGACCCAGTACTTC. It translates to CASSTGEPYQETQYF. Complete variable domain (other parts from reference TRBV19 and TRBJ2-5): DGGITQSPKYLFRKEGQNVTLSCEQNLNHDAMYWYRQDPGQGLRLIYYSQIVNDFQKGDIAEGYSVSREKKESFPLTVTSAQKNPTAFYLCASSTGEPYQETQYFGPGTRLLVL.

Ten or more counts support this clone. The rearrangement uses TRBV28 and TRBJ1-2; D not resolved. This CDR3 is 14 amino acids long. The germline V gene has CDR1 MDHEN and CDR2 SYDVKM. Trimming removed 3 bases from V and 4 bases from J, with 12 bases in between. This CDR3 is CASSFLEFPYGYTF. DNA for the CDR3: TGTGCCAGCAGTTTCCTAGAATTCCCCTATGGCTACACCTTC.

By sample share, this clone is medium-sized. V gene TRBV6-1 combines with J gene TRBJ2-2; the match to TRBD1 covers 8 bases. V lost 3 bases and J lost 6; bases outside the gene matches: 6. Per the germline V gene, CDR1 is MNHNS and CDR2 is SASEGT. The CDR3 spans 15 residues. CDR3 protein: CASSEGTGPPGELFF. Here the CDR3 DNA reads TGTGCCAGCAGTGAGGGGACAGGACCACCCGGGGAGCTGTTTTTT.

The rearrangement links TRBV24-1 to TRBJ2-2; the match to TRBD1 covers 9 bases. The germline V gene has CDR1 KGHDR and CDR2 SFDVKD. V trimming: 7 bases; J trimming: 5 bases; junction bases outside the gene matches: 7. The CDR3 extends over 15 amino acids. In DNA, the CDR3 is TGTGCCACCAGGACGGGGACAGGGCTAACCGGGGAGCTGTTTTTT. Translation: CATRTGTGLTGELFF.

CDR3 amino acids: CASSYATSGSYEQYF. The CDR3 coding sequence is TGTGCCAGCAGTTACGCTACTAGCGGCTCCTACGAGCAGTACTTC. This rearrangement joins TRBV6-2 or TRBV6-3 to TRBJ2-7; TRBD2 matches at 8 bases. This CDR3 contains 15 residues. Trimming at V came to 2 bases and at J to 0 bases, leaving 3 bases not matched to a gene. In germline, CDR1 is MNHEY, CDR2 SVGEGT.

The CDR3 region is CASSPRGGGSDNEQFF. The CDR3 region has the DNA TGTGCCAGCAGCCCGAGGGGCGGGGGGTCAGACAATGAGCAGTTCTTC. The genes are TRBV5-5 and TRBJ2-1; 8 positions agree with TRBD2. This CDR3 region has 16 residues. CDR1 is SGHKS and CDR2 is YYEKEE in the germline V gene (reference sequence). With V trimmed by 4 bases and J by 5 bases, 11 bases remained unmatched.